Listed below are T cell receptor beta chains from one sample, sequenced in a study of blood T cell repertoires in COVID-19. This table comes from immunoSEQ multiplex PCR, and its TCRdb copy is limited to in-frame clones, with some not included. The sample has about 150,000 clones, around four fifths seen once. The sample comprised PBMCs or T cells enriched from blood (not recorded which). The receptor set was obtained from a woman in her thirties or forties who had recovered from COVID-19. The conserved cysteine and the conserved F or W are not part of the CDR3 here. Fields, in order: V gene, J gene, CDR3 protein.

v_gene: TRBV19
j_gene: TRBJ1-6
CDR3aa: ASSTTYTSSYNSPLH

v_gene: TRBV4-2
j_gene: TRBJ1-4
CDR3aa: ASSQDFWTGDPSATNEKLF

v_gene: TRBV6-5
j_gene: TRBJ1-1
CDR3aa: ASSRTGVAF

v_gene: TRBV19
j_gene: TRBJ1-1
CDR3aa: ASNRNGRDTEAF

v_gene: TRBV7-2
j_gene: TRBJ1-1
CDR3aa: ASSEGVDRVYTEAF

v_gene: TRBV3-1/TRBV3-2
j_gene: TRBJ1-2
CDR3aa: ASSLSVQGNYGYT

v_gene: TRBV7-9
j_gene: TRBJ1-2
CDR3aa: ASSNFEGTLGYGYT

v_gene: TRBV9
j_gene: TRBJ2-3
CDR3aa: ASSTRADSTDTQY

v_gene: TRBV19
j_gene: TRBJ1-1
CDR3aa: ASSRTVNTEAF

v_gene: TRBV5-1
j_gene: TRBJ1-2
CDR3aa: ASSLMGGDDNYGYT

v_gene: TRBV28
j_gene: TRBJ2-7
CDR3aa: ASTPLVRGTYEQY

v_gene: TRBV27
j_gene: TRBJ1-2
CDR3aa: ASTPGPRTSGELGYT

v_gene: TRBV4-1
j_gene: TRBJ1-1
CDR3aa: ASSQVWEGEAF

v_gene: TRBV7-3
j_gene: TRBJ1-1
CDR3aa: ASRRTVNTEAF

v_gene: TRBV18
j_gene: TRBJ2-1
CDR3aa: ASSPTTGAGIDNEQF

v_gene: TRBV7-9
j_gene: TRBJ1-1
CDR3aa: ASRLQGGNTEAF

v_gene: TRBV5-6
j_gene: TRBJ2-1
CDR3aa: ASSFWTSVDVANEQF

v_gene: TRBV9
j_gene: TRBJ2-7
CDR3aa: ASSVDRTGSTYEQY

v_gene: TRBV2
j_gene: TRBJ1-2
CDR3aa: APRGAGGYGYT

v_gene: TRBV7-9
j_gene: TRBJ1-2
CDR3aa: ASSQVTGVSSTGYT

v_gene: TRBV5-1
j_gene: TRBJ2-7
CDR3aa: ATPTQGLEQY

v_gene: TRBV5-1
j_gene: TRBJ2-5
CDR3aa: ASRLGGGSQETQY

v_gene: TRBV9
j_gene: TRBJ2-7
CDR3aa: ASSVGGGAKEQY

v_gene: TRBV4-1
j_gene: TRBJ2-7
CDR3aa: ASSQVLAGLNYEQY

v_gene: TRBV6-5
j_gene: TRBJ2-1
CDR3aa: ASRGLAGYNEQF

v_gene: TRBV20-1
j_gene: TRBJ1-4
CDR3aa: SASLPGVGEKLF

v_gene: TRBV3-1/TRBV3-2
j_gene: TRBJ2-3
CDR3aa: ASSLSRSAGGTDTQY

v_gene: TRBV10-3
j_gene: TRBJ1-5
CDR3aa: AITPRLDQPQH

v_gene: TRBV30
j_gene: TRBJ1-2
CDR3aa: AWRDRVRSYT

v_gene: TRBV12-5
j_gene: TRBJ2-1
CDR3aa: ASLRFTRDTEQF

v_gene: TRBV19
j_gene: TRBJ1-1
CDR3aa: ASSTAGQAYTEAF

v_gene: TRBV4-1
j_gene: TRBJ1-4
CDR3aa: ASSQGRVPEKLF

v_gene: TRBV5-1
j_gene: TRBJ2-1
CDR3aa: ASSLTSGRGNEQF

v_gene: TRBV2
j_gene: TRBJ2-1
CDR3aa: ASSAPTRRNEQF

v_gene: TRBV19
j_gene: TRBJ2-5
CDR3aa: ASSIFYRDGGETQY

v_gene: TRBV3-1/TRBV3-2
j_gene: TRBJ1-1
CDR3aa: ASSQDLGAAEAF

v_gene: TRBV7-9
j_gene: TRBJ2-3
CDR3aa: ASSPTSGKADTQY

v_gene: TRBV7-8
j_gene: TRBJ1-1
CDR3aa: ASSLALNFEAF

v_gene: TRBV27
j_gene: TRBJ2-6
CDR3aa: ASSPRTGGRSGANVLT

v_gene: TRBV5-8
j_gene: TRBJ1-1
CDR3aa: ASSLHRGLGMNTEAF

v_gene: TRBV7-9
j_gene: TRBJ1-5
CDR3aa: ASSLGPGNQPQH

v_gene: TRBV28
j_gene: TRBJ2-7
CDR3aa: ASSPGDLGEQY

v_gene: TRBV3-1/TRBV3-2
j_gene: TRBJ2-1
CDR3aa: ASSQAGAPTQF

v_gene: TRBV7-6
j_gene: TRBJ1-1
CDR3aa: ASSLIGGDEAF

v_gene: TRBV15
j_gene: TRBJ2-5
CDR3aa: ATSRGAGAGETQY

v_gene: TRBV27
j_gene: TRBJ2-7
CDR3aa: ASSFGRGREQY

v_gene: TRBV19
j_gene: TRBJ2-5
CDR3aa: ASSIDAYSETQY

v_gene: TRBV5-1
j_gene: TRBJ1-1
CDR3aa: ASSLVAGLLNTEAF

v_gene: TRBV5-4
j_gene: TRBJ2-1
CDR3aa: ASSLEPSGRTYNEQF

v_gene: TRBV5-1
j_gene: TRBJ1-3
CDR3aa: ASSEGLSGNTIY

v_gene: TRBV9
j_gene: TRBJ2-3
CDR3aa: ASSVGGLGRTDTQY

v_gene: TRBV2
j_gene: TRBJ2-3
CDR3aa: ASKTGETDTQY

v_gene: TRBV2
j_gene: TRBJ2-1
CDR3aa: ASSAISGTSSYNEQF

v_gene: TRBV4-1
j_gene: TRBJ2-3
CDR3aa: ASSQGRQSTDTQY

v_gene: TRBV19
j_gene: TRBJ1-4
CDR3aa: ASSRGGQGIVEKLF